This entry is about one TCR beta chain. Its cognate antigen is unknown. This record belongs to a study of shared clonotypes between healthy human individuals. Study outcomes and limitations: Blood was the only sampled material, and tissue repertoires likely differ.

The donors were adults (healthy and HIV-negative) with no recent acute infections or vaccinations. Those who donated, Caucasian adults without exception, all lived in Nashville, Tennessee. The quantity of DNA used in unsorted PBMC replicate PCRs was 300 ng, corresponding to around 32,000 T cell genomes. TCRdb's copy holds only in-frame clones and misses some; the assay was immunoSEQ multiplex PCR. The data contain a few hundred thousand clones, around 77% of them singletons. In germline, CDR1 is SGHAT, CDR2 FQNNGV. V shed 3 bases, J shed 5 bases, and the junction held 6 bases outside the gene matches. The CDR3 totals 16 residues.

This TCR derives from a woman in her thirties or forties in good health. Some clones in this sample may be carry-over from other donors' samples. The sample comprised PBMCs. The V and J genes are TRBV11-2 and TRBJ2-1; 11 bases match TRBD2. The DNA for the CDR3 is TGTGCCAGCAGCTTTAGCGGGAGGGCCGGAGACAATGAGCAGTTCTTC. It translates to CASSFSGRAGDNEQFF.